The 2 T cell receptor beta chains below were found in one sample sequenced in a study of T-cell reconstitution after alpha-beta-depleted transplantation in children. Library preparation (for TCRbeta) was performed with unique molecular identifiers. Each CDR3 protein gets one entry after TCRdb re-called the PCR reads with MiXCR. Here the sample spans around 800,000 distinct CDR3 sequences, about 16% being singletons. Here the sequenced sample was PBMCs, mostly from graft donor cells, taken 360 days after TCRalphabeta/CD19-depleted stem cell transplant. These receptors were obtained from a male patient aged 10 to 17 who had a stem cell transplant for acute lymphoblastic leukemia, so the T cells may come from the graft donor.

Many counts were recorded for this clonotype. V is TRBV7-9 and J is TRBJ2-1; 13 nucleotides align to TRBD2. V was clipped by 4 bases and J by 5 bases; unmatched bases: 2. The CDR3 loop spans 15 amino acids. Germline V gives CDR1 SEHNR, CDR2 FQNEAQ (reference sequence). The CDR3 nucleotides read TGTGCCAGCAGCTGGGGACTAGCGGGAAACAATGAGCAGTTCTTC. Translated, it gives CASSWGLAGNNEQFF.

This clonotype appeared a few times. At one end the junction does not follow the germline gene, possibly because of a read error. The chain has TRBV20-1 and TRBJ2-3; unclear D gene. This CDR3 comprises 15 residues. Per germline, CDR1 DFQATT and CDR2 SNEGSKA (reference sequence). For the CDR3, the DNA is TGCAGTGCCAGAGCTGAGGAGACTAGCACAGATACGCAGTATTTT. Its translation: CSARAEETSTDTQYF.